The rows below give T cell receptor beta chains drawn from one sample of a study of blood T cell repertoires in COVID-19. Assay: immunoSEQ multiplex PCR; the TCRdb copy retains only in-frame clones and omits some. This table has around 100,000 clones, approximately 88% appearing once. Sequencing was carried out using peripheral blood. The receptor source for this set is a woman aged 60-75 years with acute or convalescent COVID-19. CDR3s include the opening cysteine and the closing phenylalanine or tryptophan.

J gene	V gene	CDR3 protein
TRBJ2-1	TRBV10-3	CAISESGGVEEQFF
TRBJ1-6	TRBV6-5	CASPGGSANSPLHF
TRBJ2-1	TRBV28	CASRPRGLAGGIKYNEQFF
TRBJ1-2	TRBV7-9	CASSLTVNYGYTF
TRBJ1-2	TRBV28	CASSNDRVWGYTF
TRBJ2-2	TRBV27	CASSFQANTGELFF
TRBJ1-2	TRBV6-4	CASSASYRGEDGYTF
TRBJ1-1	TRBV14	CASSPRLDTEAFF
TRBJ2-5	TRBV2	CATQIQGGQETQYF
TRBJ1-5	TRBV7-9	CASSLEGGGQPQHF
TRBJ2-1	TRBV7-7	CASSPNEGSYNEQFF
TRBJ2-3	TRBV3-1/TRBV3-2	CASSQKAGRSLTDTQYF
TRBJ2-7	TRBV30	CAGSRQGAYEQYF
TRBJ1-4	TRBV15	CATSRNLQGGNEKLFF
TRBJ1-5	TRBV2	CASSKTGYSNQPQHF
TRBJ1-2	TRBV2	CASSDQTLYGYTF
TRBJ1-1	TRBV11-2	CASSQSSGSVTEAFF
TRBJ1-3	TRBV23-1	CASSQSMVGSAGNTIYF
TRBJ2-7	TRBV6-5	CASQGWRGTYEQYF
TRBJ2-5	TRBV28	CASSLSSGLGSLYQETQYF
TRBJ2-1	TRBV5-8	CASSSLAGGPNEQFF
TRBJ2-1	TRBV6-5	CASSTVGGTYNEQFF
TRBJ2-7	TRBV4-2	CASSQLGDRSYEQYF
TRBJ2-1	TRBV11-2	CASSPGGGGGGAVEQFF
TRBJ1-1	TRBV20-1	CSARAPGEAFF
TRBJ1-5	TRBV30	CAFSPGPGVGNQPQHF
TRBJ2-3	TRBV6-5	CATGLAGEGTDTQYF
TRBJ1-6	TRBV5-1	CASRPGQGGAPLHF